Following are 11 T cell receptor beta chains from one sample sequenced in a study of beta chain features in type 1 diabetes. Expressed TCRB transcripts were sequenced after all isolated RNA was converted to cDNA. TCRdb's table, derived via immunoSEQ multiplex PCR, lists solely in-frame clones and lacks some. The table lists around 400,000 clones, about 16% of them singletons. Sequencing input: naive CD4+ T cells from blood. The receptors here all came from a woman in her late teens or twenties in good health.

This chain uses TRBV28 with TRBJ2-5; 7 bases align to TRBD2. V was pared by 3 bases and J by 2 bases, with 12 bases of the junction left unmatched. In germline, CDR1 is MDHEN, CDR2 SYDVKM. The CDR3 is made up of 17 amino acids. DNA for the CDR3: TGTGCCAGCAGTTTCCTCTGGGGGAGCGGGGTACAAGAGACCCAGTACTTC. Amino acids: CASSFLWGSGVQETQYF.

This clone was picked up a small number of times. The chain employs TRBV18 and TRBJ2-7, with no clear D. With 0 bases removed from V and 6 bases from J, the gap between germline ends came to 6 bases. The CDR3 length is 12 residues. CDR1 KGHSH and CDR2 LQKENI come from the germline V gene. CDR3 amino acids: CASSPPTVEQYF. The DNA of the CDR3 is TGTGCCAGCTCACCACCCACTGTCGAGCAGTACTTC. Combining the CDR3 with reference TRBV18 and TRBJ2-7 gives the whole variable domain NAGVMQNPRHLVRRRGQEARLRCSPMKGHSHVYWYRQLPEEGLKFMVYLQKENIIDESGMPKERFSAEFPKEGPSILRIQQVVRGDSAAYFCASSPPTVEQYFGPGTRLTVT.

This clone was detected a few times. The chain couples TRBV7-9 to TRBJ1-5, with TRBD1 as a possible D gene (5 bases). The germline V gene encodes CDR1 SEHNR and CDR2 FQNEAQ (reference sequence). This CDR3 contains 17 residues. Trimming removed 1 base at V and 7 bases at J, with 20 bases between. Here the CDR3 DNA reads TGTGCCAGCAGCTTAGAGGGCCAGGGTAGGGCGGGACAGCCCCAGCATTTT. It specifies CASSLEGQGRAGQPQHF.

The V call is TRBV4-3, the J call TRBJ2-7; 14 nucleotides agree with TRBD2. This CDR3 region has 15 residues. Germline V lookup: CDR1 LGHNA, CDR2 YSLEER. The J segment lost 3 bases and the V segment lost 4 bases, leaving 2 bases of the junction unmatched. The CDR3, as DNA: TGCGCCAGCAGCCGGACTAGCGGGAGGCGCTACGAGCAGTACTTC. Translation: CASSRTSGRRYEQYF.

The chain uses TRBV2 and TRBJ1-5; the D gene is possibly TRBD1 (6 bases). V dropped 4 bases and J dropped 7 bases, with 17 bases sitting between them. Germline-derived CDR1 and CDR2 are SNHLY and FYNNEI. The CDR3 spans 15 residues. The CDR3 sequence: CASSGGQGNWQPQHF. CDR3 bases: TGTGCCAGCAGTGGGGGGCAGGGGAATTGGCAGCCCCAGCATTTT. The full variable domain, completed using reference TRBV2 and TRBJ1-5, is EPEVTQTPSHQVTQMGQEVILRCVPISNHLYFYWYRQILGQKVEFLVSFYNNEISEKSEIFDDQFSVERPDGSNFTLKIRSTKLEDSAMYFCASSGGQGNWQPQHFGDGTRLSIL.

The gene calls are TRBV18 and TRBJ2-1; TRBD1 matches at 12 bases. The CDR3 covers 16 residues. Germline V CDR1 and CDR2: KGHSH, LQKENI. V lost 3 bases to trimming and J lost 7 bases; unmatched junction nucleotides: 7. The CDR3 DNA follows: TGTGCCAGCTCACCGACCGGGACAGGGGGCCGGAATGAGCAGTTCTTC. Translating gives CASSPTGTGGRNEQFF.

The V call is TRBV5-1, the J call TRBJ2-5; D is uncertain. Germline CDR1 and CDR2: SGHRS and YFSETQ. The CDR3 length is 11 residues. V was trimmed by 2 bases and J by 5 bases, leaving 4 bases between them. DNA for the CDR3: TGCGCCAGCAGCTTTGCGGAGACCCAGTACTTC. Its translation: CASSFAETQYF.

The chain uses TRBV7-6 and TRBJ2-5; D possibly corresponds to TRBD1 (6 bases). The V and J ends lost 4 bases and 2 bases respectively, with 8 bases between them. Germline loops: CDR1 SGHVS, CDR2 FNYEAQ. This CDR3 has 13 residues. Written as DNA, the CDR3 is TGTGCCAGCAGCTCCACAGGGCAAGAGACCCAGTACTTC. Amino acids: CASSSTGQETQYF.

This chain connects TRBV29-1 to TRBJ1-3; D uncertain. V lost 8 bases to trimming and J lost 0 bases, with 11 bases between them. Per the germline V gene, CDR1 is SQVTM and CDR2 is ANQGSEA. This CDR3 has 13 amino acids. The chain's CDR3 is CSFAEASGNTIYF. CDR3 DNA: TGCAGCTTCGCGGAGGCCTCTGGAAACACCATATATTTT.

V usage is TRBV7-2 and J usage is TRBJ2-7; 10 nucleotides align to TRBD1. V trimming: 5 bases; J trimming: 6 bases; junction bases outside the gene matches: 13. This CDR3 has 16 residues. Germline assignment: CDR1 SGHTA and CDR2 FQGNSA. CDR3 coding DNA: TGTGCCAGCAGCCTTGTTCCGGGACAGGGGATGGGCGAGCAGTACTTC. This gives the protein CASSLVPGQGMGEQYF.

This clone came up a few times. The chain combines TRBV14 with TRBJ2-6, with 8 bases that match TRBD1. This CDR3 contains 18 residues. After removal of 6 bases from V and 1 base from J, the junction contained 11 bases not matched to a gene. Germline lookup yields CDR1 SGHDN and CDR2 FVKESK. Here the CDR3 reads CASRPNRGQESGANVLTF. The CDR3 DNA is TGTGCCAGCAGACCCAACAGGGGACAGGAGTCTGGGGCCAACGTCCTGACTTTC.